These T cell receptor beta chains were read from a single sample in a study of beta chain features in type 1 diabetes. Sequencing used immunoSEQ multiplex PCR; TCRdb keeps in-frame clones, though not all of them. The sample includes approximately 160,000 clones, about 63% of them seen just once. Sequenced material: naive CD4+ T cells from blood. These receptors were obtained from a man aged 25-45 years with type 1 diabetes. Both conserved end residues are part of each CDR3. Fields, in order: clone size, D gene, J gene, CDR3 length, V gene, CDR3 protein. D genes are given only for firm matches. Not every row has a clone size; where given, it reads once, few, many or a size class.

-,TRBD1,TRBJ2-4,13,TRBV18,CASSPVAGTEVYF
-,-,TRBJ1-1,13,TRBV9,CASSFGPDTEAFF
once,-,TRBJ2-1,14,TRBV30,CAWSKQGGSGEQFF
-,-,TRBJ1-2,13,TRBV2,CASNMRGGYGYTF
few,-,TRBJ2-3,14,TRBV9,CASSVVADTDTQYF
few,TRBD2,TRBJ2-7,12,TRBV29-1,CSVAAGGYEQYF
-,TRBD2,TRBJ2-3,18,TRBV9,CASSVPGTSGGATDTQYF
-,-,TRBJ1-1,13,TRBV29-1,CSGNRQMNTEAFF
-,-,TRBJ1-2,12,TRBV5-4,CASSPESNGYTF
-,-,TRBJ2-3,12,TRBV5-1,CASTRETDTQYF
-,-,TRBJ2-3,10,TRBV29-1,CSGVIDTQYF
-,-,TRBJ2-3,15,TRBV5-1,CASSFIASASDTQYF
-,-,TRBJ1-2,15,TRBV5-1,CASSLVARVTYGYTF
few,-,TRBJ2-3,15,TRBV7-2,CARFYGRGALDTQYF
few,-,TRBJ2-7,13,TRBV9,CASSVASEHEQYF
few,-,TRBJ2-7,13,TRBV29-1,CSVVGPLGYEQYF
-,-,TRBJ2-6,13,TRBV25-1,CASGGSGANVLTF
-,-,TRBJ1-1,16,TRBV4-3,CASSQGPGSGDTEAFF
-,-,TRBJ1-2,13,TRBV27,CASSFVRGAGYTF
-,-,TRBJ1-1,16,TRBV4-3,CASSQDWGHMNTEAFF
-,-,TRBJ2-3,16,TRBV10-3,CAISGGTSTSTDTQYF
-,-,TRBJ1-1,16,TRBV9,CASSPYGSGAGTEAFF
-,-,TRBJ2-5,14,TRBV14,CASSQDPQAETQYF
-,-,TRBJ2-5,14,TRBV5-1,CASMFGLSGETQYF
-,-,TRBJ1-1,13,TRBV15,CATSRDEDTEAFF
few,-,TRBJ2-1,14,TRBV29-1,CSARTFDLGVGQFF
once,-,TRBJ2-7,13,TRBV7-2,CASSFAGAPEQYF
-,TRBD1,TRBJ2-4,17,TRBV7-9,CASSPPGTGGAGSIQYF
-,TRBD1,TRBJ2-1,16,TRBV25-1,CASSEPGTGGLNEQFF
-,TRBD1,TRBJ2-7,14,TRBV2,CASSTGDVSYEQYF
few,-,TRBJ1-2,12,TRBV30,CAWNTINYGYTF
-,-,TRBJ1-3,13,TRBV11-2,CASSSTMENTIYF
once,-,TRBJ2-6,15,TRBV6-5,CASGDGSSGANVLTF
-,-,TRBJ1-2,12,TRBV7-2,CASSQRTAGYTF
-,TRBD2,TRBJ2-1,13,TRBV6-5,CASRRTSPNEQFF
-,TRBD1,TRBJ2-4,14,TRBV7-9,CASSAADRAYIQYF
once,-,TRBJ2-5,12,TRBV6-1,CASSETEETQYF
-,-,TRBJ1-3,13,TRBV2,CASSDRNGNTIYF
-,-,TRBJ2-5,12,TRBV18,CASSQLEETQYF
-,-,TRBJ2-1,16,TRBV9,CASSVETGAIYNEQFF
-,-,TRBJ1-6,14,TRBV9,CASSVGDSHSPLHF